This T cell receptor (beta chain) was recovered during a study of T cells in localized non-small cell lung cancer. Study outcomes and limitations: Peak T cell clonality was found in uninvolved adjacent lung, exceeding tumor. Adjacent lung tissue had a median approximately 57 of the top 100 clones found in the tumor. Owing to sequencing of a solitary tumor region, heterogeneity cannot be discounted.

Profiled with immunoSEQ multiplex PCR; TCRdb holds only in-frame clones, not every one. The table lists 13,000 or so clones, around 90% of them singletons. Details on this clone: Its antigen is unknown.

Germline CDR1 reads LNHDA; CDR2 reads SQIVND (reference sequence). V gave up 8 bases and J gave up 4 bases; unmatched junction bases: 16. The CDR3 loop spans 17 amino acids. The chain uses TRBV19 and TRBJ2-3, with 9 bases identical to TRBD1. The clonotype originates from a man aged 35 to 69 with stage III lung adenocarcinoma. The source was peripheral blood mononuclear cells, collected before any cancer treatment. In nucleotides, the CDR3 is TGTGCCAGTGCGATAGCTCGGGACAGGGTGAGCCCAGATACGCAGTATTTT. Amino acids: CASAIARDRVSPDTQYF.